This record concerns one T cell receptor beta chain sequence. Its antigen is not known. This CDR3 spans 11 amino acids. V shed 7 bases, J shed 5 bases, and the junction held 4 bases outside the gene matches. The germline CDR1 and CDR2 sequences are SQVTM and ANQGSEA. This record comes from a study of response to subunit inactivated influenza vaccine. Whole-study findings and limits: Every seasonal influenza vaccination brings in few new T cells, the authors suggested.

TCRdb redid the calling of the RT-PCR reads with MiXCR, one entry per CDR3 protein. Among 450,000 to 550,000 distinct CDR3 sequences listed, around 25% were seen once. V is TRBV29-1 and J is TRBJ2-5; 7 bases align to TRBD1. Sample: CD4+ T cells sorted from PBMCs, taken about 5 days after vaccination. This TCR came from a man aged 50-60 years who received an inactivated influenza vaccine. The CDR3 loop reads CSADRWETQYF. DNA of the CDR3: TGCAGCGCGGACAGGTGGGAGACCCAGTACTTC.